A single sample gave rise to the 8 T cell receptor beta chains below, sequenced in a study of T cell changes during pregnancy in multiple sclerosis. The assay was immunoSEQ multiplex PCR, and TCRdb's table has in-frame clones only and misses some. The sample has about 46,000 clones; around 93% are singletons. The source was CD8+ T cells from peripheral blood mononuclear cells, collected in the second trimester of pregnancy. All receptors derive from a female donor with multiple sclerosis, enrolled in a pregnancy study.

The chain has TRBV10-3 and TRBJ1-1; 7 positions agree with TRBD1. This CDR3 region has 15 residues. V lost 7 bases and J lost 0; bases outside the gene matches: 8. In germline, CDR1 is ENHRY, CDR2 SYGVKD. The CDR3 loop is CAITRDSDMNTEAFF. In nucleotides, the CDR3 is TGTGCCATCACCAGGGACAGTGACATGAACACTGAAGCTTTCTTT.

The chain links TRBV5-4 to TRBJ2-7; D perhaps matches TRBD2 (6 bases). Germline loops: CDR1 SGHNT, CDR2 YYREEE (reference sequence). V lost 1 base and J 3 bases, leaving 14 bases between the germline ends. This CDR3 region has 15 residues. The CDR3 protein is CASSLWAGRIYEQYF. DNA for the CDR3: TGTGCCAGCAGCTTGTGGGCGGGGAGAATCTACGAGCAGTACTTC.

The count of this clone is one. The rearrangement joins TRBV6-5 to TRBJ1-1; no definite D call. The V gene lost 7 bases and the J gene lost 3 bases, with 18 bases spanning the gap. Germline V gene data show CDR1 as MNHEY and CDR2 as SVGAGI. The CDR3 runs 15 residues. The CDR3 nucleotides read TGTGCCAGCACCCAAACCTCGGTGAGGGACACTGAAGCTTTCTTT. It specifies CASTQTSVRDTEAFF.

J is TRBJ2-2 and V is TRBV19; 11 positions agree with TRBD2. Per germline, CDR1 LNHDA and CDR2 SQIVND (reference sequence). V lost 8 bases, J lost 5 bases, and 4 bases stayed unmatched. This CDR3 comprises 14 residues. The CDR3 protein is CASRSGGGTGELFF. In DNA form, the CDR3 reads TGTGCCAGTCGTAGCGGGGGGGGGACCGGGGAGCTGTTTTTT.

V usage is TRBV11-2 and J usage is TRBJ1-5; no firm D call. Trimming stripped 1 base from V and 5 bases from J, with 3 bases between. This CDR3 comprises 12 residues. Looked up from germline, CDR1 is SGHAT and CDR2 is FQNNGV. The CDR3 DNA follows: TGTGCCAGCAGCTTAGGCGATCAGCCCCAGCATTTT. It specifies CASSLGDQPQHF. Full variable domain (outside the CDR3, taken from reference TRBV11-2 and TRBJ1-5): EAGVAQSPRYKIIEKRQSVAFWCNPISGHATLYWYQQILGQGPKLLIQFQNNGVVDDSQLPKDRFSAERLKGVDSTLKIQPAKLEDSAVYLCASSLGDQPQHFGDGTRLSIL.

The chain uses TRBV7-2 and TRBJ1-1; D is ambiguous. This CDR3 is built from 13 residues. Germline V gene sequence: CDR1 SGHTA, CDR2 FQGNSA. Trimming stripped 1 base from V and 1 base from J, with 4 bases between. The CDR3 coding sequence is TGTGCCAGCAGCTTAGGAGCGAACACTGAAGCTTTCTTT. Translating gives CASSLGANTEAFF.

The J gene is TRBJ1-6, the V gene TRBV7-6; TRBD1 is a possible D gene (6 bases). The ends were cut back, 1 base at V and 7 bases at J, with 14 bases in the middle. Germline V gives CDR1 SGHVS, CDR2 FNYEAQ. This CDR3 is built from 16 residues. The CDR3 DNA sequence: TGTGCCAGCAGCTTAGAGCGAAACAGGGCCAATTCACCCCTCCACTTT. It translates to CASSLERNRANSPLHF.

The chain joins TRBV9 to TRBJ1-1, with TRBD1 matching 8 bases. Germline V lookup: CDR1 SGDLS, CDR2 YYNGEE. The CDR3 is 13 amino acids. V lost 4 bases to trimming and J lost 5 bases; unmatched junction nucleotides: 4. DNA of the CDR3: TGTGCCAGCAGCACAGGGGGGGGGACTGAAGCTTTCTTT. The encoded protein is CASSTGGGTEAFF.